These T cell receptor beta chains were read from a single sample in a study of response to subunit inactivated influenza vaccine. From the RT-PCR reads, TCRdb called clonotypes with MiXCR, one entry per CDR3 protein. This table has about 580,000 distinct CDR3 sequences, 12% to 15% appearing once. The specimen was PBMCs from blood, collected about 11 days after vaccination. These receptors came from a man aged 45 to 65 who received an inactivated influenza vaccine. Both conserved end residues are part of each CDR3. The order of the fields is V gene, J gene, CDR3 length, CDR3 protein.

TRBV6-2/TRBV6-3	TRBJ1-5	13	CASGQGGNQPQHF
TRBV27	TRBJ2-1	15	CATYRSSGRYNEQFF
TRBV27	TRBJ2-1	15	CASSLSQGANNEQFF
TRBV12-3/TRBV12-4	TRBJ2-2	15	CASSFVKGSTGELFF
TRBV12-3/TRBV12-4	TRBJ2-2	14	CASRTGQHTGELFF
TRBV4-2	TRBJ2-1	15	CASSQGGTSHNEQFF
TRBV10-3	TRBJ2-1	13	CAIGGLEYNEQFF
TRBV11-3	TRBJ2-3	22	CASSLGWFESPPPDFLTDTQYF
TRBV7-6	TRBJ1-1	15	CASSFGGTLNTEAFF
TRBV4-3	TRBJ2-5	15	CASSQGTGRKETQYF
TRBV14	TRBJ1-4	14	CASRGTSALEKLFF
TRBV24-1	TRBJ2-2	17	CATSDYRGGANTGELFF
TRBV20-1	TRBJ2-7	13	CSAGGPVSYEQYF
TRBV6-5	TRBJ2-3	15	CASSNRDRESDTQYF
TRBV5-1	TRBJ2-1	12	CASSLPNREQFF
TRBV5-1	TRBJ2-2	13	CASSRLNTGELFF
TRBV5-1	TRBJ2-1	15	CASTQRTGVVNEQFF
TRBV4-3	TRBJ2-2	19	CASSQARIAGGTNTGELFF
TRBV4-1	TRBJ2-2	20	CASSQVLPGSGWTNTGELFF
TRBV12-3/TRBV12-4	TRBJ2-3	17	CASRPHPGQGAADTQYF
TRBV28	TRBJ1-4	16	CASSLWKSSTNEKLFF
TRBV18	TRBJ2-5	13	CASSRAIQETQYF
TRBV6-2/TRBV6-3	TRBJ2-7	13	CASRLPGEDEQYF
TRBV5-1	TRBJ1-4	14	CASTLGGVNEKLFF
TRBV27	TRBJ2-1	14	CASSWSGGANEQFF
TRBV2	TRBJ2-7	15	CASSEALTGSYEQYF
TRBV7-6	TRBJ2-7	15	CASSLEGTASYEQYF
TRBV27	TRBJ2-1	15	CASSLRFSTGDEQFF
TRBV7-2	TRBJ1-2	14	CASSYKQGNYGYTF
TRBV9	TRBJ1-1	18	CASSQGTEAISMNTEAFF
TRBV20-1	TRBJ1-1	14	CSSDRGLVNTEAFF
TRBV7-2	TRBJ2-7	16	CASTLVTSGAYYEQYF
TRBV20-1	TRBJ2-5	15	CSAKLAGGGQETQYF
TRBV6-5	TRBJ2-5	15	CASSYDPGQQETQYF
TRBV4-3	TRBJ2-6	15	CASSLGMSGANVLTF
TRBV6-6	TRBJ2-5	12	CASSDTQETQYF
TRBV15	TRBJ2-7	15	CATSRDLYGSGEQYF
TRBV12-3/TRBV12-4	TRBJ2-1	17	CASSPPFAGAVYNEQFF
TRBV6-1	TRBJ2-7	14	CASTRDRGSYEQYF
TRBV4-2	TRBJ2-5	16	CASSQDPSGGLETQYF